The next 9 T cell receptor beta chains were all read from a single sample in a study of blood T cell repertoires in COVID-19. Sequencing used immunoSEQ multiplex PCR; TCRdb keeps in-frame clones, though not all of them. The sample holds about 240,000 clones, around 90% seen once. Sequencing was performed on peripheral blood. All receptors come from a middle-aged woman who had recovered from COVID-19.

The V call is TRBV30, the J call TRBJ1-3, with a weak D call TRBD1 (5 bases). V lost 4 bases and J lost 0, with 19 bases in between. Germline assignment: CDR1 GTSNPN and CDR2 SVGIG (reference sequence). The CDR3 is made up of 17 amino acids. The CDR3 region is CAWIPRDSWNSGNTIYF. The CDR3 coding sequence is TGTGCCTGGATCCCCCGGGACTCCTGGAACTCTGGAAACACCATATATTTT.

The rearrangement joins TRBV10-1 to TRBJ2-7, with a tentative D call TRBD1 (6 bases). This CDR3 region has 18 residues. Trimming cost V 3 bases and J 4 bases, with 25 bases left between them. CDR1 WNHNN and CDR2 SYGVQD come from the germline V gene (reference sequence). CDR3 in DNA: TGCGCCAGCAGTGACCCCTCCCCCACAGGGCTCCTCTCTTACGAGCAGTACGTC. It yields the protein CASSDPSPTGLLSYEQYV.

The chain couples TRBV6-2 or TRBV6-3 to TRBJ2-7, with 11 bases lining up with TRBD2. After removal of 6 bases from V and 0 bases from J, the junction contained 16 bases not matched to a gene. This CDR3 contains 19 residues. Germline V CDR1 and CDR2: MNHEY, SVGEGT. In nucleotides, the CDR3 is TGTGCCAGCAGCCAGCCGGGTCTAGCGGGAGGACATAGCTCCTACGAGCAGTACTTC. It codes for CASSQPGLAGGHSSYEQYF.

The chain recombines TRBV6-2 or TRBV6-3 with TRBJ2-1; tentative D call: TRBD2 (6 bases). This CDR3 spans 16 amino acids. V lost 6 bases and J lost 2, with 17 bases in between. In germline, CDR1 is MNHEY, CDR2 SVGEGT. CDR3 sequence reads: CASSPGRGGPYNEQFF. The CDR3, as DNA: TGTGCCAGCAGCCCGGGGCGGGGTGGTCCCTACAATGAGCAGTTCTTC.

The sample holds one count of this clone. The chain carries TRBV5-1 and TRBJ2-2; possibly TRBD2 for D (5 bases). V was trimmed by 4 bases and J by 7 bases, leaving 11 bases between them. Germline V lookup: CDR1 SGHRS, CDR2 YFSETQ. The CDR3 sequence is 13 residues long. In nucleotides, the CDR3 is TGCGCCAGCAGCCCCGGAGGTCGCGGGGAGCTGTTTTTT. It translates to CASSPGGRGELFF. Based on the CDR3 plus reference TRBV5-1 and TRBJ2-2, the full variable domain is KAGVTQTPRYLIKTRGQQVTLSCSPISGHRSVSWYQQTPGQGLQFLFEYFSETQRNKGNFPGRFSGRQFSNSRSEMNVSTLELGDSALYLCASSPGGRGELFFGEGSRLTVL.

This clone was counted once. V and J are TRBV10-3 and TRBJ2-2; 12 bases line up with TRBD2. V shed 6 bases and J 6 bases; nucleotides not matched to a gene: 8. This CDR3 has 16 residues. Per the germline V gene, CDR1 is ENHRY and CDR2 is SYGVKD. DNA of the CDR3: TGTGCCATCAGCATGACTAGCGGGAGTATTGCCGGGGAGCTGTTTTTT. It specifies CAISMTSGSIAGELFF.

The chain carries TRBV11-2 and TRBJ2-1; 7 bases are a match to TRBD1. Looked up from germline, CDR1 is SGHAT and CDR2 is FQNNGV. The CDR3 covers 15 residues. V trimming: 4 bases; J trimming: 7 bases; junction bases outside the gene matches: 10. CDR3 DNA sequence: TGTGCCAGCAGCTCCCGGACAGGCCCGGGGAATGAGCAGTTCTTC. This gives the protein CASSSRTGPGNEQFF.

This clone was picked up a small number of times. The V and J genes are TRBV3-1 (or the pseudogene TRBV3-2) and TRBJ1-4; no reliable D call. The CDR3 length is 12 residues. From germline, CDR1 is LGHDT and CDR2 YNNKEL (reference sequence). Trimming stripped 2 bases from V and 7 bases from J, with 5 bases between. The CDR3 sequence is CASSQPGEKLFF. DNA of the CDR3: TGTGCCAGCAGCCAACCGGGTGAAAAACTGTTTTTT.

A note on this clone: Other DNA sequences within the sample encode an identical CDR3. The DNA of the CDR3 is TGTGCCAGCAGTCAGGGAAACACCGGGGAGCTGTTTTTT. This encodes CASSQGNTGELFF. This rearrangement joins TRBV12-3 or TRBV12-4 to TRBJ2-2; maybe TRBD1 (5 bases). V lost 5 bases, J lost 2 bases, and 6 bases lay in between. This CDR3 comprises 13 residues.